Listed below are T cell receptor beta chains from one sample, sequenced in a study of T cells in localized non-small cell lung cancer. Profiling relied on immunoSEQ multiplex PCR, and the TCRdb table lists in-frame clones only, not all of them. The data show about 40,000 clones, around 86% seen once. Specimen: peripheral blood, collected before any cancer treatment. These receptors originate from a man aged 40 to 75 with stage I lung adenocarcinoma. Both conserved end residues are part of each CDR3. The D gene is left open where the match is weak. A row's size may be missing; if present it is once, few, many or a size class.

J gene: TRBJ2-1; clone size: few; D gene: -; V gene: TRBV30; CDR3 protein: CAWSVTGNEQFF; CDR3 DNA: TGTGCCTGGAGTGTAACGGGTAATGAGCAGTTCTTC
J gene: TRBJ2-1; clone size: -; D gene: TRBD2; V gene: TRBV18; CDR3 protein: CASSPGLAEREQFF; CDR3 DNA: TGTGCCAGCTCACCGGGACTAGCGGAGAGGGAGCAGTTCTTC
J gene: TRBJ1-5; clone size: -; D gene: -; V gene: TRBV19; CDR3 protein: CASSIWSSNQPQHF; CDR3 DNA: TGTGCCAGTAGTATCTGGTCTAGCAATCAGCCCCAGCATTTT
J gene: TRBJ2-1; clone size: -; D gene: TRBD2; V gene: TRBV6-6; CDR3 protein: CASSSQVAGVHEQFF; CDR3 DNA: TGTGCCAGCAGTTCCCAGGTAGCGGGAGTCCATGAGCAGTTCTTC
J gene: TRBJ1-2; clone size: -; D gene: -; V gene: TRBV5-4; CDR3 protein: CASSGGYYGYTF; CDR3 DNA: TGTGCCAGCAGTGGGGGCTACTATGGCTACACCTTC
J gene: TRBJ2-5; clone size: few; D gene: -; V gene: TRBV11-2; CDR3 protein: CASGMQETQYF; CDR3 DNA: TGTGCCAGTGGTATGCAGGAGACCCAGTACTTC
J gene: TRBJ1-6; clone size: -; D gene: -; V gene: TRBV10-1; CDR3 protein: CASSESLANSPLHF; CDR3 DNA: TGCGCCAGCAGTGAGTCATTGGCCAATTCACCCCTCCACTTT
J gene: TRBJ2-7; clone size: -; D gene: TRBD1; V gene: TRBV29-1; CDR3 protein: CSVDRGHEQYF; CDR3 DNA: TGCAGCGTTGACAGGGGGCACGAGCAGTACTTC
J gene: TRBJ2-7; clone size: -; D gene: -; V gene: TRBV6-6; CDR3 protein: CASSSPQGSYEQYF; CDR3 DNA: TGTGCCAGCAGTTCACCCCAGGGATCCTACGAGCAGTACTTC
J gene: TRBJ2-7; clone size: -; D gene: TRBD2; V gene: TRBV5-4; CDR3 protein: CASSASGGRGQKGYEQYF; CDR3 DNA: TGTGCCAGCAGCGCCTCGGGGGGGCGCGGACAAAAGGGCTACGAGCAGTACTTC
J gene: TRBJ2-2; clone size: -; D gene: TRBD1; V gene: TRBV6-4; CDR3 protein: CASSGDRGTGELFF; CDR3 DNA: TGTGCCAGCAGCGGGGACAGGGGCACCGGGGAGCTGTTTTTT
J gene: TRBJ2-7; clone size: -; D gene: -; V gene: TRBV7-2; CDR3 protein: CASSVNGAAGYEQYF; CDR3 DNA: TGTGCCAGCAGCGTTAACGGGGCGGCGGGGTACGAGCAGTACTTC
J gene: TRBJ1-5; clone size: -; D gene: TRBD1; V gene: TRBV6-6; CDR3 protein: CASSGTGSQPQHF; CDR3 DNA: TGTGCCAGCAGTGGGACAGGGAGTCAGCCCCAGCATTTT
J gene: TRBJ2-3; clone size: few; D gene: -; V gene: TRBV4-1; CDR3 protein: CASSQVWTVTDTQYF; CDR3 DNA: TGCGCCAGCAGCCAAGTTTGGACGGTCACAGATACGCAGTATTTT
J gene: TRBJ1-5; clone size: -; D gene: -; V gene: TRBV10-3; CDR3 protein: CAISEGADNQPQHF; CDR3 DNA: TGTGCCATCAGTGAAGGGGCAGACAATCAGCCCCAGCATTTT
J gene: TRBJ2-1; clone size: -; D gene: -; V gene: TRBV4-2; CDR3 protein: CASSHSGTTRDNEQFF; CDR3 DNA: TGTGCCAGCAGCCACTCCGGGACAACCCGAGACAATGAGCAGTTCTTC
J gene: TRBJ2-7; clone size: -; D gene: -; V gene: TRBV28; CDR3 protein: CASSLQGTYEQYF; CDR3 DNA: TGTGCCAGCAGTTTGCAGGGGACCTACGAGCAGTACTTC
J gene: TRBJ2-7; clone size: -; D gene: -; V gene: TRBV7-2; CDR3 protein: CASSLVTTSYEQYF; CDR3 DNA: TGTGCCAGCAGCTTAGTAACTACTTCCTACGAGCAGTACTTC
J gene: TRBJ1-1; clone size: -; D gene: -; V gene: TRBV2; CDR3 protein: CASTGRGGVNTEAFF; CDR3 DNA: TGTGCCAGCACCGGGAGAGGGGGGGTGAACACTGAAGCTTTCTTT
J gene: TRBJ1-4; clone size: -; D gene: -; V gene: TRBV7-9; CDR3 protein: CASSLRPNEKLFF; CDR3 DNA: TGTGCCAGCAGTCTCCGGCCTAATGAAAAACTGTTTTTT
J gene: TRBJ2-5; clone size: -; D gene: -; V gene: TRBV15; CDR3 protein: CATGEYSGGLETQYF; CDR3 DNA: TGTGCCACCGGGGAGTATTCGGGGGGCTTGGAGACCCAGTACTTC
J gene: TRBJ2-3; clone size: few; D gene: -; V gene: TRBV19; CDR3 protein: CASSGSTDTQYF; CDR3 DNA: TGTGCCAGTAGTGGGAGCACAGATACGCAGTATTTT
J gene: TRBJ2-3; clone size: -; D gene: TRBD2; V gene: TRBV7-8; CDR3 protein: CASSSSGSNTDTQYF; CDR3 DNA: TGTGCCAGCAGCTCGAGCGGGAGCAACACAGATACGCAGTATTTT
J gene: TRBJ2-3; clone size: -; D gene: TRBD2; V gene: TRBV28; CDR3 protein: CASSFGTRSTDTQYF; CDR3 DNA: TGTGCCAGCAGTTTTGGGACTAGGAGCACAGATACGCAGTATTTT
J gene: TRBJ2-1; clone size: -; D gene: -; V gene: TRBV9; CDR3 protein: CASSVGPRGNEQFF; CDR3 DNA: TGTGCCAGCAGCGTAGGCCCCCGAGGTAATGAGCAGTTCTTC
J gene: TRBJ2-7; clone size: once; D gene: -; V gene: TRBV19; CDR3 protein: CASSIGQHYEQYF; CDR3 DNA: TGTGCCAGTAGTATTGGACAGCACTACGAGCAGTACTTC
J gene: TRBJ2-5; clone size: -; D gene: -; V gene: TRBV11-2; CDR3 protein: CASSLDTLLGTQYF; CDR3 DNA: TGTGCCAGCAGCTTAGATACCCTACTCGGTACCCAGTACTTC
J gene: TRBJ1-1; clone size: -; D gene: -; V gene: TRBV28; CDR3 protein: CASSLYREKTEAFF; CDR3 DNA: TGTGCCAGCAGTTTGTACAGGGAAAAGACTGAAGCTTTCTTT
J gene: TRBJ2-2; clone size: -; D gene: TRBD1; V gene: TRBV6-4; CDR3 protein: CASIYRVDRGPHPGGELFF; CDR3 DNA: TGTGCCAGCATCTACCGGGTGGACAGGGGGCCCCATCCGGGCGGGGAGCTGTTTTTT